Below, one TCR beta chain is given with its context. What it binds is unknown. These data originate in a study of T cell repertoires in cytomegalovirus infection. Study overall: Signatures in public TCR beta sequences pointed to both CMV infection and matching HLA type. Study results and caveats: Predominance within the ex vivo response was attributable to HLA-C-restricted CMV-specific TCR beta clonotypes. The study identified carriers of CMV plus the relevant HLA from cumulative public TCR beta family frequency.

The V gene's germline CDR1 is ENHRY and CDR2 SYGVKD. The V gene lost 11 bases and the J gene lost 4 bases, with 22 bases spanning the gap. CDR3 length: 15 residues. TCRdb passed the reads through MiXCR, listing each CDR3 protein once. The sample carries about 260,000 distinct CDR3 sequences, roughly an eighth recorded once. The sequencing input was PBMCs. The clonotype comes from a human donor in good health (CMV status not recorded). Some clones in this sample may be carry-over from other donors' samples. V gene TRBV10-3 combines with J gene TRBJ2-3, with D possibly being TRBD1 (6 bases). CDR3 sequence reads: CAPPPTGKSADTQYF. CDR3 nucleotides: TGTGCCCCCCCCCCCACAGGGAAGTCGGCAGATACGCAGTATTTT.